The 32 T cell receptor beta chains presented below share a single source sample, sequenced in a study of PD-L1 blockade in urothelial cancer. The assay was immunoSEQ multiplex PCR, and TCRdb's table has in-frame clones only and misses some. The table records fewer than 85,000 clones, approximately 91% of them present only once. The time point here: peripheral blood 6 weeks after treatment start. Sequenced here: PBMCs, sampled around atezolizumab (anti-PD-L1) treatment. These receptors were obtained from a man in his fifties or sixties with urothelial cancer.

This clone occurred once. The chain links TRBV7-8 to TRBJ2-7; TRBD2 matches at 8 bases. The trim removed 5 bases at V and 0 bases at J, leaving 6 bases unmatched. The CDR3 is 15 amino acids. From germline, CDR1 is SGHVS and CDR2 FQNEAQ. DNA of the CDR3: TGTGCCAGCAGCCGGGGGGGGGCCTACTCCTACGAGCAGTACTTC. Residues: CASSRGGAYSYEQYF.

The chain recombines TRBV5-1 with TRBJ2-1, with a weak D call TRBD1 (7 bases). Trimming shortened V by 6 bases and J by 0 bases, and 16 bases separated the two germline ends. This CDR3 is 16 amino acids long. Germline CDR1 reads SGHRS; CDR2 reads YFSETQ. Written as DNA, the CDR3 is TGCGCCAGCACAGCAGGGGGGAGCGTCTCCTACAATGAGCAGTTCTTC. Translating gives CASTAGGSVSYNEQFF.

In its sample, this clone was seen once. V gene TRBV13 combines with J gene TRBJ2-2, with a weak D call TRBD1 (5 bases). Trimming removed 4 bases at V and 1 base at J, with 19 bases between. This CDR3 is built from 18 residues. The V gene's germline CDR1 is PRHDT and CDR2 FYEKMQ (reference sequence). The CDR3 is CASSSRGARGWNTGELFF. As DNA, the CDR3 is TGTGCCAGCAGCTCACGTGGGGCTAGGGGCTGGAACACCGGGGAGCTGTTTTTT.

The gene calls are TRBV30 and TRBJ2-3; TRBD2 aligns across 9 bases. This CDR3 comprises 18 residues. The ends lost 3 bases at V and 4 bases at J; junction bases unmatched: 17. Germline CDR1 GTSNPN, CDR2 SVGIG (reference sequence). The DNA of the CDR3 is TGTGCCTGGAGGGGCTGGGGAGGCGGGGGGGCCTTCGCAGATACGCAGTATTTT. Translation gives CAWRGWGGGGAFADTQYF.

This chain uses TRBV11-2 with TRBJ2-1, with a weak D call TRBD2 (6 bases). The CDR3 contains 11 residues. Germline V lookup: CDR1 SGHAT, CDR2 FQNNGV. V gave up 8 bases and J gave up 14 bases, with 16 bases separating them. The CDR3, as DNA: TGTGCCAGCGCCTGGGGGGATACGAAGTTCTTC. This translates into CASAWGDTKFF.

The J gene is TRBJ1-3, the V gene TRBV30; D is perhaps TRBD1 (6 bases). With 1 base removed from V and 7 bases from J, the gap between germline ends came to 8 bases. The CDR3 covers 12 residues. Germline assignment: CDR1 GTSNPN and CDR2 SVGIG (reference sequence). The CDR3 DNA sequence: TGTGCCTGGAGTGAAACAGGGAACACCATATATTTT. Encoded protein: CAWSETGNTIYF.

The chain has TRBV5-1 and TRBJ2-5; 8 bases line up with TRBD1. The CDR3 loop spans 15 amino acids. Trimming cost V 0 bases and J 5 bases; bases outside gene matches: 6. CDR1 and CDR2 (germline): SGHRS, YFSETQ. For the CDR3, the DNA is TGCGCCAGCAGCTTGGGACAGGGGACCGGGGAGACCCAGTACTTC. Amino acid sequence: CASSLGQGTGETQYF.

The chain joins TRBV2 to TRBJ2-7, with D possibly being TRBD1 (6 bases). V lost 6 bases and J lost 5, with 14 bases in between. The CDR3 extends over 13 amino acids. Per germline, CDR1 SNHLY and CDR2 FYNNEI. The CDR3 here is CASRKTGFDEQYF. Written as DNA, the CDR3 is TGTGCCAGCAGAAAGACAGGTTTTGACGAGCAGTACTTC.

This chain connects TRBV2 to TRBJ2-7; 10 bases align to TRBD1. The length of the CDR3 is 14 residues. Germline values: CDR1 SNHLY, CDR2 FYNNEI. With V trimmed by 8 bases and J by 0 bases, 4 bases remained unmatched. CDR3 sequence (DNA): TGTGCCAGCGCTCGGACAGGGGGCTCCTACGAGCAGTACTTC. Amino acid sequence: CASARTGGSYEQYF.

The J gene is TRBJ2-1, the V gene TRBV14, with a possible D match to TRBD2 (5 bases). V was pared by 1 base and J by 5 bases, with 15 bases between. The CDR3 runs to 16 residues. Germline V gene lookup returns CDR1 SGHDN and CDR2 FVKESK. The CDR3 region is CASSQGPQRNNNEQFF. The DNA of the CDR3 is TGTGCCAGCAGCCAAGGGCCCCAGCGGAACAACAATGAGCAGTTCTTC.

The chain joins TRBV6-5 to TRBJ1-3, with 8 bases aligning to TRBD1. Trimming at V came to 6 bases and at J to 3 bases, leaving 4 bases not matched to a gene. The CDR3 runs to 14 residues. Germline V gene lookup returns CDR1 MNHEY and CDR2 SVGAGI. The CDR3 region has the DNA TGTGCCAGCAGACTTGACAGGGGTGGAAACACCATATATTTT. It translates to CASRLDRGGNTIYF.

This chain connects TRBV18 to TRBJ2-7; the D gene is possibly TRBD1 (6 bases). V lost 2 bases and J lost 2, with 13 bases in between. This CDR3 is 15 amino acids long. Germline lookup yields CDR1 KGHSH and CDR2 LQKENI. The CDR3, as DNA: TGTGCCAGCTCACCAGGCAGGGGCACTACCTACGAGCAGTACTTC. Translated, it gives CASSPGRGTTYEQYF. Full variable domain (remainder filled in from reference TRBV18 and TRBJ2-7): NAGVMQNPRHLVRRRGQEARLRCSPMKGHSHVYWYRQLPEEGLKFMVYLQKENIIDESGMPKERFSAEFPKEGPSILRIQQVVRGDSAAYFCASSPGRGTTYEQYFGPGTRLTVT.

This clone has just one count. The chain recombines TRBV28 with TRBJ2-7; TRBD2 matches 13 bases. CDR3 length: 16 amino acids. The ends lost 7 bases at V and 6 bases at J; junction bases unmatched: 12. From germline, CDR1 is MDHEN and CDR2 SYDVKM. The CDR3 DNA is TGTGCCAGCACCGTTTCAGGACTAGCGGGAGTTGGCGAGCAGTACTTC. Translating it yields CASTVSGLAGVGEQYF. Variable domain in full (rest from reference TRBV28 and TRBJ2-7): DVKVTQSSRYLVKRTGEKVFLECVQDMDHENMFWYRQDPGLGLRLIYFSYDVKMKEKGDIPEGYSVSREKKERFSLILESASTNQTSMYLCASTVSGLAGVGEQYFGPGTRLTVT.

The V call is TRBV6-5, the J call TRBJ2-7; tentative D call: TRBD1 (5 bases). The CDR3 covers 14 residues. V lost 7 bases and J 2 bases, leaving 15 bases between the germline ends. Germline-derived CDR1 and CDR2 are MNHEY and SVGAGI. The CDR3 coding sequence is TGTGCCAGCAAATTAGGACCAGGGCCCTACGAGCAGTACTTC. Its protein product is CASKLGPGPYEQYF.

The chain has TRBV6-5 and TRBJ1-1, with D unclear. The CDR3 has 14 amino acids. V dropped 2 bases and J dropped 1 base, with 8 bases sitting between them. Per germline, CDR1 MNHEY and CDR2 SVGAGI. CDR3 sequence: CASSYGSGNTEAFF. The DNA for the CDR3 is TGTGCCAGCAGTTACGGGTCAGGGAACACTGAAGCTTTCTTT.

The chain uses TRBV2 and TRBJ1-1; no clear D gene. The V end was cut by 8 bases, the J end by 1 base, with 8 bases between. The CDR3 runs to 12 residues. Per the germline V gene, CDR1 is SNHLY and CDR2 is FYNNEI. The CDR3 coding sequence is TGTGCCAGCCTAGAACGGAACACTGAAGCTTTCTTT. Its translation: CASLERNTEAFF.

The V gene is TRBV4-3, the J gene TRBJ2-1, with D maybe TRBD2 (7 bases). Germline V gene sequence: CDR1 LGHNA, CDR2 YSLEER. Trimming took off 1 base at V and 6 bases at J, with 19 bases between the two ends. The length of the CDR3 is 17 residues. CDR3 in amino acids: CASSQGRGGGVRNEQFF. The CDR3, as DNA: TGCGCCAGCAGCCAAGGGCGGGGAGGGGGGGTACGCAATGAGCAGTTCTTC.

This chain connects TRBV7-9 to TRBJ2-7; TRBD2 matches at 11 bases. Germline-derived CDR1 and CDR2 are SEHNR and FQNEAQ (reference sequence). V lost 4 bases to trimming and J lost 4 bases; unmatched junction nucleotides: 6. There are 15 residues in the CDR3. The DNA of the CDR3 is TGTGCCAGCAGCTCACCGGGACTAGCGGAATACGAGCAGTACTTC. Translating gives CASSSPGLAEYEQYF.

This clone was observed a few times. V and J are TRBV7-9 and TRBJ2-1, with D possibly TRBD2 on 6 matching bases. The CDR3 runs 15 residues. Looked up from germline, CDR1 is SEHNR and CDR2 is FQNEAQ (reference sequence). The germline V and J ends were trimmed by 2 bases and 9 bases, with 17 bases remaining between them. CDR3 residues: CASSLLAGSGFEQFF. CDR3 DNA: TGTGCCAGCAGCTTACTGGCTGGCAGCGGGTTTGAGCAGTTCTTC.

This sequence joins TRBV2 and TRBJ1-2, with unresolved D. The V gene's germline CDR1 is SNHLY and CDR2 FYNNEI. V lost 6 bases, J lost 5 bases, and 7 bases lay in between. The CDR3 is 11 amino acids. CDR3 sequence (DNA): TGTGCCAGCAGGGAGAAATATGGCTACACCTTC. Amino acid sequence: CASREKYGYTF. Complete variable domain (other parts from reference TRBV2 and TRBJ1-2): EPEVTQTPSHQVTQMGQEVILRCVPISNHLYFYWYRQILGQKVEFLVSFYNNEISEKSEIFDDQFSVERPDGSNFTLKIRSTKLEDSAMYFCASREKYGYTFGSGTRLTVV.

The chain joins TRBV29-1 to TRBJ2-3, with a tentative D call TRBD2 (6 bases). Trimming shortened V by 4 bases and J by 2 bases, and 7 bases separated the two germline ends. The CDR3 runs to 12 residues. Germline lookup yields CDR1 SQVTM and CDR2 ANQGSEA. CDR3 region: CSVGRDTDTQYF. CDR3 nucleotide sequence: TGCAGCGTTGGGCGGGACACAGATACGCAGTATTTT.

The chain uses TRBV7-9 and TRBJ2-3, with 14 bases lining up with TRBD2. The V gene's germline CDR1 is SEHNR and CDR2 FQNEAQ (reference sequence). J was trimmed by 6 bases and V by 5 bases; bases with no gene match: 16. This CDR3 has 19 amino acids. The CDR3: CASSPRLAGGQGGPDTQYF. CDR3 DNA sequence: TGTGCCAGCAGCCCACGACTAGCGGGGGGGCAGGGGGGGCCGGATACGCAGTATTTT.

The chain links TRBV21-1 to TRBJ2-5; TRBD2 is the table's D call, not checked against the DNA. TRBV21-1 is annotated as a pseudogene. The CDR3 contains 15 residues. CDR3 sequence (DNA): TGTGCCAGCAGCAAAGCAACCCTGGGGGGGCAGACCCAGTACTTC. This encodes CASSKATLGGQTQYF.

This sequence joins TRBV19 and TRBJ1-5, with a tentative D call TRBD1 (5 bases). Trimming took 6 bases from V and 5 from J, leaving 20 bases between them. Germline values: CDR1 LNHDA, CDR2 SQIVND (reference sequence). The CDR3 spans 16 residues. CDR3 DNA sequence: TGTGCCAGTAGGGGGGGGTATAGGAACTTCTATCAGCCCCAGCATTTT. Translating gives CASRGGYRNFYQPQHF.

V is TRBV4-2 and J is TRBJ2-3; 7 bases are a match to TRBD2. The CDR3 has 17 residues. V shed 1 base, J shed 0 bases, and the junction held 7 bases outside the gene matches. Germline V CDR1 and CDR2: LGHNA, YNFKEQ. CDR3 in DNA: TGTGCCAGCAGCCAAGCGCCGCTAGCGGTGAGCACAGATACGCAGTATTTT. Amino acid sequence: CASSQAPLAVSTDTQYF.

V gene TRBV6-1 combines with J gene TRBJ1-4; D remains unclear. Germline CDR1 reads MNHNS; CDR2 reads SASEGT. The V and J ends lost 4 bases and 5 bases respectively, with 17 bases between them. This CDR3 has 16 residues. This chain's CDR3 is CASSGNGYNPNEKLFF. The CDR3 nucleotides read TGTGCCAGCAGTGGAAACGGGTATAACCCCAATGAAAAACTGTTTTTT.

The chain employs TRBV25-1 and TRBJ1-5; 9 bases map to TRBD1. The CDR3 extends over 15 amino acids. The J segment lost 2 bases and the V segment lost 3 bases, leaving 2 bases of the junction unmatched. Germline CDR1 is MGHDK and CDR2 is SYGVNS. The CDR3 nucleotides read TGTGCCAGCAGTGAGGGACAGGGTCGCAATCAGCCCCAGCATTTT. It specifies CASSEGQGRNQPQHF.

J is TRBJ1-5 and V is TRBV18, with 10 bases lining up with TRBD1. Germline V gives CDR1 KGHSH, CDR2 LQKENI. The junction had 6 bases not matched to a gene; V was cut back by 2 bases and J by 5 bases. The CDR3 sequence is 16 residues long. CDR3 bases: TGTGCCAGCTCACCATCCGGGACAGGGGTCGATCAGCCCCAGCATTTT. It specifies CASSPSGTGVDQPQHF.

The V call is TRBV6-5, the J call TRBJ2-1; D possibly corresponds to TRBD1 (6 bases). The CDR3 extends over 14 amino acids. Germline V gives CDR1 MNHEY, CDR2 SVGAGI. The ends were cut back, 8 bases at V and 3 bases at J, with 14 bases in the middle. The CDR3 spells CASGRRGLYNEQFF. CDR3 nucleotide sequence: TGTGCCAGCGGTCGCAGGGGTCTCTACAATGAGCAGTTCTTC.

The chain carries TRBV18 and TRBJ1-4; possibly TRBD1 for D (6 bases). The germline V gene has CDR1 KGHSH and CDR2 LQKENI. Trimming left V 2 bases short and J 8 bases short, with 15 bases between. This CDR3 spans 15 amino acids. The CDR3 here is CASSPSRGGAEKLFF. CDR3 sequence (DNA): TGTGCCAGCTCACCATCGAGAGGGGGGGCGGAAAAACTGTTTTTT.

This rearrangement joins TRBV23-1 to TRBJ1-1; D may be TRBD1 (5 bases). TRBV23-1 is filed as an ORF, its function uncertain. With 0 bases removed from V and 7 bases from J, the gap between germline ends came to 15 bases. The CDR3 is 15 residues long. The CDR3 DNA follows: TGCGCCAGCAGTCAATCCCGAGCAGGGAGGGGTGAAGCTTTCTTT. Its protein is CASSQSRAGRGEAFF.

The J gene is TRBJ2-5, the V gene TRBV11-3; D is ambiguous. This CDR3 region has 13 residues. Per germline, CDR1 SGHNT and CDR2 YENEEA. V lost 2 bases to trimming and J lost 2 bases, with 6 bases between them. The CDR3 is CASSLRWQETQYF. DNA of the CDR3: TGTGCCAGCAGCTTACGGTGGCAAGAGACCCAGTACTTC.